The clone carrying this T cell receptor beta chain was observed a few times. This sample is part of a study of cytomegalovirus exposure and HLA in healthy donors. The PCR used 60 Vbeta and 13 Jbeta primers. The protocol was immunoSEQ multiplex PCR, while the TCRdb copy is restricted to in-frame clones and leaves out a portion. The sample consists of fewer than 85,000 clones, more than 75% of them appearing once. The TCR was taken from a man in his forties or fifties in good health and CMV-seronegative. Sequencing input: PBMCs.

The DNA of the CDR3 is TGTGCCAGCAGCCAAGAGCGATGGAGTAATCAGCCCCAGCATTTT. It encodes CASSQERWSNQPQHF. The rearrangement joins TRBV4-2 to TRBJ1-5; no firm D call. Trimming shortened V by 0 bases and J by 4 bases, and 10 bases separated the two germline ends. Germline CDR1 is LGHNA and CDR2 is YNFKEQ. This CDR3 has 15 residues.